Following are 8 T cell receptor beta chains from one sample sequenced in a study of T cells in women clearing cervical HPV infection. Here immunoSEQ multiplex PCR was the method, and the copy in TCRdb shows in-frame clones only, minus some. The sample table includes 25,000 to 35,000 clones. The sample consisted of blood buffy coat. The receptors stem from a woman aged 18 to 69 with a cervical HPV16 infection that either progressed to CIN3+ or cleared (not recorded which).

For this clone: The CDR3 goes on 3 residues after the read ends, and that part is filled in from the germline J gene. The chain carries TRBV5-8 and TRBJ1-2; 9 bases agree with TRBD1. In germline, CDR1 is SGHTS, CDR2 YDEGEE. The junction had 5 bases not matched to a gene; V was cut back by 4 bases and J by 4 bases. The CDR3 is 14 amino acids. The sequenced part of the CDR3 DNA is TGTGCCAGCAGCCCAGGGACAGGGCCCTATGGC. It codes for CASSPGTGPYG. The entire CDR3 reads CASSPGTGPYGYTF.

For this clone: Read coverage stops 3 residues before the CDR3 terminus; the germline J gene supplies the remainder. The chain links TRBV5-1 to TRBJ1-4; D is possibly TRBD1 (5 bases). CDR1 and CDR2 (germline): SGHRS, YFSETQ. This CDR3 contains 15 residues. V was pared by 3 bases and J by 4 bases, with 13 bases between. The part of the CDR3 DNA that was read is TGCGCCAGCAGCTGGGGGGGACCGGATAATGAAAAA. It encodes CASSWGGPDNEK. The CDR3, in full, reads CASSWGGPDNEKLFF.

A word on this clone: The read comes to an end 3 residues before the CDR3 does, leaving the germline J gene to fill in the end. The rearrangement joins TRBV5-1 to TRBJ2-6; TRBD2 might be the D (6 bases). V was cut by 5 bases and J by 3 bases, with 12 bases left in between. This CDR3 is built from 15 residues. Germline V CDR1 and CDR2: SGHRS, YFSETQ. CDR3 region: CASREGLGGANVLTF. CDR3 DNA, as far as it was read: TGCGCCAGCAGGGAGGGACTTGGTGGGGCCAACGTC. Full variable domain (rest looked up from reference TRBV5-1 and TRBJ2-6): KAGVTQTPRYLIKTRGQQVTLSCSPISGHRSVSWYQQTPGQGLQFLFEYFSETQRNKGNFPGRFSGRQFSNSRSEMNVSTLELGDSALYLCASREGLGGANVLTFGAGSRLTVL.

Worth noting for this clone: Read data end 3 residues before the CDR3 end; the end is taken from the germline J gene. V gene TRBV20-1 combines with J gene TRBJ2-1; D perhaps matches TRBD2 (6 bases). The germline V and J ends were trimmed by 7 bases and 3 bases, with 16 bases remaining between them. CDR3 length equals 14 residues. The germline gives CDR1 DFQATT, CDR2 SNEGSKA (reference sequence). The sequenced part of the CDR3 DNA is TGCAGTGTGGAGGGCCAGGGTTTCTACAATGAG. Protein product: CSVEGQGFYNE. The CDR3 as a whole reads CSVEGQGFYNEQFF.

A word on this clone: Read data end 3 residues before the CDR3 end; the end is taken from the germline J gene. The chain links TRBV19 to TRBJ1-1; D gene uncertain. V was shortened by 4 bases and J by 0 bases, with 6 bases between the two germline ends. Germline CDR1 LNHDA, CDR2 SQIVND (reference sequence). The CDR3 contains 13 residues. This CDR3 is CASSKAVNTEAFF. The sequenced part of the CDR3 DNA is TGTGCCAGTAGTAAGGCGGTGAACACTGAA.

Turning to this clone: The CDR3 extends 3 residues past the end of the read, so its final part is completed from the germline J gene. The V gene is TRBV5-1, the J gene TRBJ2-5; perhaps TRBD1 as D (5 bases). The CDR3 totals 14 residues. Germline loops: CDR1 SGHRS, CDR2 YFSETQ. V was cut by 0 bases and J by 5 bases, with 11 bases left in between. The CDR3: CASSLAMGRETQYF. Incomplete CDR3 DNA: TGCGCCAGCAGCTTGGCCATGGGGCGTGAGACC.

For this clone: From the germline J gene comes the end of the CDR3, since the read stops 3 residues before it. This chain joins TRBV7-6 and TRBJ1-6; D is possibly TRBD1 (5 bases). This CDR3 is built from 14 residues. Trimming cost V 2 bases and J 8 bases, with 10 bases left between them. The germline CDR1 and CDR2 sequences are SGHVS and FNYEAQ. CDR3 protein: CASSLSRDDSPLHF. The CDR3 DNA, read in part, is TGTGCCAGCAGCTTATCCAGGGATGATTCACCC. The full variable domain, with the rest looked up from reference TRBV7-6 and TRBJ1-6, is GAGVSQSPRYKVTKRGQDVALRCDPISGHVSLYWYRQALGQGPEFLTYFNYEAQQDKSGLPNDRFSAERPEGSISTLTIQRTEQRDSAMYRCASSLSRDDSPLHFGNGTRLTVT.

CDR3 amino acids: CSASGQGGTYEQYF. The part of the CDR3 DNA that was read is TGCAGTGCTAGTGGGCAGGGGGGAACCTACGAG. The chain has TRBV20-1 and TRBJ2-7; D is possibly TRBD1 (7 bases). The CDR3 end falls 3 residues outside the read, so it is completed with the germline J gene. V lost 3 bases and J 2 bases, leaving 14 bases between the germline ends. This CDR3 has 14 amino acids. CDR1 is DFQATT, CDR2 SNEGSKA, per germline (reference sequence).